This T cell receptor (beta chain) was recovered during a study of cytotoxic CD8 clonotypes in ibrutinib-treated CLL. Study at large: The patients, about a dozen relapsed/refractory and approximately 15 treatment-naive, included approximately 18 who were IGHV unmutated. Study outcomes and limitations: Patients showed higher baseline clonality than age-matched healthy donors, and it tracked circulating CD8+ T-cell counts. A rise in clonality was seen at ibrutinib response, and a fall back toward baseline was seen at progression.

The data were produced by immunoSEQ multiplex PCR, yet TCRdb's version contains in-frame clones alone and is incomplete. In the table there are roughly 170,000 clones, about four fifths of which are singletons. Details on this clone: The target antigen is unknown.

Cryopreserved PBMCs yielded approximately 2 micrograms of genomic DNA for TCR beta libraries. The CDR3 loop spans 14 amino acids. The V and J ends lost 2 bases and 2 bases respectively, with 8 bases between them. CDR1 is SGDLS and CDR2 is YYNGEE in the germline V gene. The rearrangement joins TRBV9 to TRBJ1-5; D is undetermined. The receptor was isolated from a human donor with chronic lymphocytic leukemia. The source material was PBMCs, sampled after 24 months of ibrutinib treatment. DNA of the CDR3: TGTGCCAGCAGCGTCGAGGGTGGCAATCAGCCCCAGCATTTT. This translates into CASSVEGGNQPQHF.